Listed below are T cell receptor beta chains from one sample, sequenced in a study of blood T cell repertoires in COVID-19. The repertoire was sequenced with immunoSEQ multiplex PCR; TCRdb's copy has only in-frame clones and lacks some. Of hundreds of thousands of clones in the sample, 87% were seen once. The sample comprised PBMCs or T cells enriched from blood (not recorded which). The source is a woman aged 25-40 years with acute COVID-19. Each CDR3 is given without its conserved first and last residue.

j_gene | v_gene | CDR3aa
TRBJ1-2 | TRBV28 | ASRRQDYGYT
TRBJ2-7 | TRBV6-5 | ASTYRESYEQY
TRBJ2-7 | TRBV6-5 | ASSYSMGQTYEQY
TRBJ2-2 | TRBV7-3 | ASSFPTGGNTGELF
TRBJ2-3 | TRBV27 | ASSLAGTSGRTNTQY
TRBJ2-7 | TRBV7-8 | ASSQGANPYEQY
TRBJ2-1 | TRBV3-1/TRBV3-2 | PGLAHNEQF
TRBJ2-7 | TRBV4-3 | ASSLYPGTGSEQY
TRBJ2-3 | TRBV7-8 | ASSLFRQEPMN
TRBJ2-7 | TRBV28 | ASSSQGALSEQY
TRBJ2-2 | TRBV19 | ASDEGPGLAGGSNTGELF
TRBJ1-2 | TRBV28 | ASSPPSDYDYGYT
TRBJ1-4 | TRBV29-1 | SVQGAGNEKLF